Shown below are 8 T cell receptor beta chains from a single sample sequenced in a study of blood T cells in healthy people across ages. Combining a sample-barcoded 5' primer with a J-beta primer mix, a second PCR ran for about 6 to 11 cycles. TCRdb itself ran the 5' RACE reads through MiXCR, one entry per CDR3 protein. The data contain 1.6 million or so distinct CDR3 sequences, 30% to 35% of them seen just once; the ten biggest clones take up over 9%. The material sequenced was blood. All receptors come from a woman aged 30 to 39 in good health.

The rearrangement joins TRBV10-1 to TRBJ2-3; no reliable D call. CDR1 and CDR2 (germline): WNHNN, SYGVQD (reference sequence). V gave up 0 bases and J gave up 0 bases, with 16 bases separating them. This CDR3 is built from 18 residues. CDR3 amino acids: CASSESTIGRLSTDTQYF. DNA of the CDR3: TGCGCCAGCAGTGAGTCGACGATTGGGCGCCTTAGCACAGATACGCAGTATTTT.

The CDR3 DNA is TGTGCCAGCAGTTGGGCCGGGAAACCTAACTATGGCTACACCTTC. Amino acid sequence: CASSWAGKPNYGYTF. The V call is TRBV27, the J call TRBJ1-2; D gene unclear. The CDR3 runs 15 residues. Per germline, CDR1 MNHEY and CDR2 SMNVEV (reference sequence). Trimming took 4 bases from V and 0 from J, leaving 12 bases between them.

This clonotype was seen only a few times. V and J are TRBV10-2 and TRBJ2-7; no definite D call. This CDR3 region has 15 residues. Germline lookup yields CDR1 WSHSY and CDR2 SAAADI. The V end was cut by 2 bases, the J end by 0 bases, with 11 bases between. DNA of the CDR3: TGCGCCAGCAGTGAGGCACGATCGAGCTCCTACGAGCAGTACTTC. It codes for CASSEARSSSYEQYF.

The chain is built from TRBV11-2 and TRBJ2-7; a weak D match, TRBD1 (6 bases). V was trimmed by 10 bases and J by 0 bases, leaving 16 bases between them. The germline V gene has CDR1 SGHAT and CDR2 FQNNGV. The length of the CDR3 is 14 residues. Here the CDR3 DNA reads TGTGCCAACAGGGACCGGACGGACTCCTACGAGCAGTACTTC. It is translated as CANRDRTDSYEQYF.

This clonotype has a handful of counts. CDR3 loop: CAISESTSGAIQYF. As DNA, the CDR3 is TGTGCCATCAGTGAGTCGACTAGCGGAGCTATTCAGTACTTC. The J gene is TRBJ2-4, the V gene TRBV10-3; the match to TRBD2 covers 9 bases. Germline-derived CDR1 and CDR2 are ENHRY and SYGVKD. The V and J ends lost 0 bases and 10 bases, in that order; junction bases with no gene match: 4. This CDR3 spans 14 amino acids.

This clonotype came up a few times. As DNA, the CDR3 is TGTGCCATCAGTCCGCATGGCGGGGGGGCTGGCACAGATACGCAGTATTTT. This sequence encodes CAISPHGGGAGTDTQYF. This sequence joins TRBV10-3 and TRBJ2-3; 9 bases are a match to TRBD2. The germline CDR1 and CDR2 sequences are ENHRY and SYGVKD. There are 17 residues in the CDR3. The V and J ends lost 5 bases and 1 base, in that order; junction bases with no gene match: 10.

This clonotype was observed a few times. CDR3 sequence: CSARGGQGAEQPQHF. CDR3 coding DNA: TGCAGTGCTAGAGGTGGACAGGGTGCGGAGCAGCCCCAGCATTTT. The chain employs TRBV20-1 and TRBJ1-5; 8 positions agree with TRBD1. J lost 7 bases, V lost 1 base, and 9 bases had no gene match. Germline CDR1 is DFQATT and CDR2 is SNEGSKA (reference sequence). The CDR3 is made up of 15 amino acids.

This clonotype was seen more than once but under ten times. This CDR3 is CASSVGLGVNTEAFF. The CDR3 bases are TGTGCCAGCAGCGTAGGGTTAGGAGTGAACACTGAAGCTTTCTTT. The chain links TRBV9 to TRBJ1-1; D call uncertain. V lost 0 bases and J 0 bases, leaving 9 bases between the germline ends. This CDR3 contains 15 residues. Per germline, CDR1 SGDLS and CDR2 YYNGEE.